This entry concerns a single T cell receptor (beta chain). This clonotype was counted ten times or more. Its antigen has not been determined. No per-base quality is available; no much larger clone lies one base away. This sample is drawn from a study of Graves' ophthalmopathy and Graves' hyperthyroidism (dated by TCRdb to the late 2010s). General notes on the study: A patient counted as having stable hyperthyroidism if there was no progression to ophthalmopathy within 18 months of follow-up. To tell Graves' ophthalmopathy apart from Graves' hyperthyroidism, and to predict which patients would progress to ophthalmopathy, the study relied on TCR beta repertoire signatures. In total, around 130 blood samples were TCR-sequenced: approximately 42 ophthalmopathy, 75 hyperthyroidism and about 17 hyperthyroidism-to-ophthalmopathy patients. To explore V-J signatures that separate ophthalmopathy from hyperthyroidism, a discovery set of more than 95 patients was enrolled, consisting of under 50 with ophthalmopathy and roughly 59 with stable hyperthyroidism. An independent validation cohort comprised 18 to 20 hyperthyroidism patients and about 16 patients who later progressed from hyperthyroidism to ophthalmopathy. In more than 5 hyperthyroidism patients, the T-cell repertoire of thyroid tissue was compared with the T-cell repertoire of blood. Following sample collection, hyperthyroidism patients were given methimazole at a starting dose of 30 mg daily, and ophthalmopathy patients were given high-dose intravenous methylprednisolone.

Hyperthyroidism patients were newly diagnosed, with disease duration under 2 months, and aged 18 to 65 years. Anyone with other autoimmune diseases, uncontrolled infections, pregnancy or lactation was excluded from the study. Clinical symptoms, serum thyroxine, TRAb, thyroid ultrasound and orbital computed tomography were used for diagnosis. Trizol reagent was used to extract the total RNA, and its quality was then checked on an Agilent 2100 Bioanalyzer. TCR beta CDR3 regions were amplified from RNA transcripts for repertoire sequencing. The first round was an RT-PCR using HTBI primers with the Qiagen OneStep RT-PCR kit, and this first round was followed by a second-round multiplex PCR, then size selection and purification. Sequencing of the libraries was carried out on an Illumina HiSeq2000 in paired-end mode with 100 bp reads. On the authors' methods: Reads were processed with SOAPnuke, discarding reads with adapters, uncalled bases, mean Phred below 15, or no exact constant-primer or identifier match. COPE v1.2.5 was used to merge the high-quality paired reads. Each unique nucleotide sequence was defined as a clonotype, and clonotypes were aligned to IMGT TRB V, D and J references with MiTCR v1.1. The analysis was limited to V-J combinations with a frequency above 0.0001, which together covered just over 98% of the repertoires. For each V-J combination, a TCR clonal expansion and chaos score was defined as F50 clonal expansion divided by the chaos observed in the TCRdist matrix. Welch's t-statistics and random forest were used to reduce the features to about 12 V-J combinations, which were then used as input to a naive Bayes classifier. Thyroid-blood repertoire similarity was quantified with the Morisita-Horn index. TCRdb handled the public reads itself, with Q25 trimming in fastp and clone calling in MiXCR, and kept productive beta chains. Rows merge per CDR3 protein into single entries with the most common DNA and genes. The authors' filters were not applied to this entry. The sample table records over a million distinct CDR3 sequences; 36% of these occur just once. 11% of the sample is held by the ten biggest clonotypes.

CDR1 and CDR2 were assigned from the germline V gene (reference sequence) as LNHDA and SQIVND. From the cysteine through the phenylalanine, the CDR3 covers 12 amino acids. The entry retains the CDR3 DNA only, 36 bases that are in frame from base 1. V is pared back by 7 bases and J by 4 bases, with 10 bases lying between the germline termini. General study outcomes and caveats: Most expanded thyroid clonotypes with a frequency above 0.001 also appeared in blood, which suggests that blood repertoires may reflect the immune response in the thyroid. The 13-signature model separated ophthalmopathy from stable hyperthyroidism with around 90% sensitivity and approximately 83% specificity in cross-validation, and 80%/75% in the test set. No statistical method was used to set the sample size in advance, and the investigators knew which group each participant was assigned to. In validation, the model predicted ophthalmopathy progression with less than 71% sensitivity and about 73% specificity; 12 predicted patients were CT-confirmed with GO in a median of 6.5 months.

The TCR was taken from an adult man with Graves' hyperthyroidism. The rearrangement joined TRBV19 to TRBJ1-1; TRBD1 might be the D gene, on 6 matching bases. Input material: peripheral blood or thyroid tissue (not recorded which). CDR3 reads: CASMRGPTEAFF. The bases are TGTGCCAGTATGCGGGGGCCCACTGAAGCTTTCTTT.